One sample yielded the 27 T cell receptor beta chains listed below, sequenced in a study of shared clonotypes between healthy human individuals. Assay used: immunoSEQ multiplex PCR; TCRdb lists only in-frame clones, some missing. The sample lists 2 million to 2.5 million clones, under 95% occurring once. Naive CD8 cells lacked CD45RO and underwent positive selection for CCR7, leaving out terminally differentiated effector memory CD45RA+ cells. Sequencing was performed on naive CD8+ T cells from PBMCs. The receptors were gathered from a man aged 18 to 29 in good health. Some clones in this sample may be carry-over from other donors' samples.

The chain has TRBV13 and TRBJ2-7, with D perhaps TRBD1 (5 bases). The CDR3 sequence is 13 residues long. The V gene's germline CDR1 is PRHDT and CDR2 FYEKMQ (reference sequence). Trimming removed 5 bases at V and 4 bases at J, with 12 bases between. CDR3: CASSDRTSYEQYF. The CDR3 nucleotides are TGTGCCAGCAGCGATCGGACATCTTACGAGCAGTACTTC.

The CDR3 loop is CASSISGVYEQYF. Written as DNA, the CDR3 is TGTGCCAGTAGTATTTCGGGGGTCTACGAGCAGTACTTC. The V and J genes are TRBV19 and TRBJ2-7, with a weak D call TRBD2 (6 bases). The CDR3 length is 13 residues. The germline V and J ends were trimmed by 3 bases and 3 bases, with 9 bases remaining between them. The germline gives CDR1 LNHDA, CDR2 SQIVND (reference sequence).

V usage is TRBV15 and J usage is TRBJ1-1; tentative D call: TRBD1 (5 bases). The germline V gene encodes CDR1 LNHNV and CDR2 YYDKDF (reference sequence). The CDR3 sequence is 15 residues long. Trimming took off 0 bases at V and 4 bases at J, with 12 bases between the two ends. The CDR3 here is CATSRDLGGVTEAFF. The CDR3 DNA is TGTGCCACCAGCAGAGATCTGGGGGGGGTCACTGAAGCTTTCTTT.

The chain links TRBV7-8 to TRBJ1-2, with D uncertain. V lost 7 bases and J 3 bases, leaving 12 bases between the germline ends. CDR3 size: 13 residues. Germline V lookup: CDR1 SGHVS, CDR2 FQNEAQ. The CDR3: CASTRGQYYGYTF. The DNA for the CDR3 is TGTGCCAGCACCAGAGGCCAGTACTATGGCTACACCTTC.

This clone is a singleton in its sample. The chain couples TRBV6-1 to TRBJ1-2; D gene uncertain. The CDR3 runs 15 residues. The V gene's germline CDR1 is MNHNS and CDR2 SASEGT. Trimming took 2 bases from V and 1 from J, leaving 11 bases between them. CDR3 in DNA: TGTGCCAGCAGTGAAAGGCGCAGGTTTAACTATGGCTACACCTTC. This codes for CASSERRRFNYGYTF.

This chain connects TRBV11-2 to TRBJ2-7; no clear D. The germline gives CDR1 SGHAT, CDR2 FQNNGV. The CDR3 consists of 13 residues. Trimming took off 4 bases at V and 6 bases at J, with 13 bases between the two ends. CDR3 sequence reads: CASSSRLALEQYF. CDR3 sequence (DNA): TGTGCCAGCAGCTCCCGGCTGGCCCTCGAGCAGTACTTC.

The chain joins TRBV7-9 to TRBJ2-3; a weak D match, TRBD1 (6 bases). The germline V gene has CDR1 SEHNR and CDR2 FQNEAQ (reference sequence). V was pared by 5 bases and J by 2 bases, with 20 bases between. This CDR3 has 17 residues. CDR3: CASSTSRTERNTDTQYF. The CDR3 region has the DNA TGTGCCAGCAGCACAAGCCGGACAGAGCGTAACACAGATACGCAGTATTTT.

This chain connects TRBV27 to TRBJ2-7; TRBD2 might be the D (6 bases). Trimming removed 6 bases from V and 0 bases from J, with 15 bases in between. The CDR3 consists of 15 residues. Germline V CDR1 and CDR2: MNHEY, SMNVEV (reference sequence). The CDR3 region is CASSQGGFSSYEQYF. The CDR3 DNA sequence: TGTGCCAGCAGCCAGGGAGGTTTCAGCTCCTACGAGCAGTACTTC.

The chain recombines TRBV7-9 with TRBJ2-3; 12 nucleotides agree with TRBD2. The V segment lost 4 bases and the J segment 4 bases; nucleotides outside the gene matches: 9. The CDR3 length is 17 residues. CDR1 SEHNR and CDR2 FQNEAQ come from the germline V gene (reference sequence). The CDR3 is CASSSDRLAGDADTQYF. In nucleotides, the CDR3 is TGTGCCAGCAGCTCGGACCGACTAGCGGGAGACGCAGATACGCAGTATTTT.

J is TRBJ1-4 and V is TRBV4-3; no definite D call. Germline lookup yields CDR1 LGHNA and CDR2 YSLEER. Trimming shortened V by 5 bases and J by 5 bases, and 24 bases separated the two germline ends. The CDR3 length is 18 residues. CDR3 sequence reads: CASSARTETKTSNEKLFF. CDR3 nucleotides: TGCGCCAGCAGCGCTAGGACGGAAACCAAAACTTCCAATGAAAAACTGTTTTTT.

The rearrangement joins TRBV7-9 to TRBJ1-2; D might be TRBD1 (5 bases). CDR3 length equals 13 residues. V was cut by 5 bases and J by 7 bases, with 14 bases left in between. Per germline, CDR1 SEHNR and CDR2 FQNEAQ (reference sequence). The CDR3: CASSNDRRSGYTF. CDR3 bases: TGTGCCAGCAGCAACGACAGACGAAGTGGCTACACCTTC.

V usage is TRBV23-1 and J usage is TRBJ2-7; a possible D gene is TRBD1 (6 bases). TRBV23-1 is filed as an ORF, its function uncertain. The CDR3 has 13 amino acids. V shed 2 bases and J shed 2 bases, with 7 bases lying between them. CDR3 nucleotides: TGCGCCAGCAGTCAAGACAGGACCTACGAGCAGTACTTC. Translation: CASSQDRTYEQYF.

V and J are TRBV28 and TRBJ2-1, with D maybe TRBD1 (6 bases). The CDR3 loop spans 14 amino acids. The germline gives CDR1 MDHEN, CDR2 SYDVKM. V was trimmed by 3 bases and J by 4 bases, leaving 10 bases between them. In nucleotides, the CDR3 is TGTGCCAGCAGTTTCACGACAGGATACAATGAGCAGTTCTTC. This sequence encodes CASSFTTGYNEQFF.

This clone was seen just once. The identical CDR3 is also encoded by other nucleotide sequences in the sample. The chain carries TRBV7-6 and TRBJ2-2; 7 bases are shared with TRBD2. The CDR3 loop spans 14 amino acids. With 3 bases clipped from V and 5 bases from J, the junction kept 3 bases outside the gene matches. Germline lookup yields CDR1 SGHVS and CDR2 FNYEAQ. CDR3 region: CASSLGGGTGELFF. The CDR3 DNA is TGTGCCAGCAGCTTGGGCGGGGGAACCGGGGAGCTGTTTTTT.

This chain joins TRBV19 and TRBJ1-1; the D is unclear. Germline values: CDR1 LNHDA, CDR2 SQIVND (reference sequence). This CDR3 comprises 14 residues. Trimming took off 6 bases at V and 1 base at J, with 12 bases between the two ends. Here the CDR3 DNA reads TGTGCCAGTAGCCAACTGACGGGGAACACTGAAGCTTTCTTT. This sequence encodes CASSQLTGNTEAFF.

This clone occurred a few times. The chain is built from TRBV7-9 and TRBJ1-1, with 9 bases aligning to TRBD1. Germline lookup yields CDR1 SEHNR and CDR2 FQNEAQ (reference sequence). The CDR3 is made up of 14 amino acids. The V and J ends lost 5 bases and 3 bases, in that order; junction bases with no gene match: 4. Written as DNA, the CDR3 is TGTGCCAGCAGCCCCGACAGGGGGGACACTGAAGCTTTCTTT. It codes for CASSPDRGDTEAFF.

CDR3 protein: CASSIYGEINGYTF. DNA of the CDR3: TGTGCCAGTAGTATATACGGGGAAATTAACGGCTACACCTTC. This chain links TRBV19 with TRBJ1-2; D is unclear. This CDR3 has 14 amino acids. Looked up from germline, CDR1 is LNHDA and CDR2 is SQIVND (reference sequence). V was shortened by 2 bases and J by 8 bases, with 15 bases between the two germline ends.

This clone was observed once. The CDR3 nucleotides read TGTGCCAGCAGTGGGTCTCGGCGGGAGGTAGGATTGGAGCAGTTCTTC. Protein sequence: CASSGSRREVGLEQFF. The chain uses TRBV25-1 and TRBJ2-1; 8 nucleotides match TRBD2. The CDR3 totals 16 residues. Germline CDR1 reads MGHDK; CDR2 reads SYGVNS. V trimming: 4 bases; J trimming: 10 bases; junction bases outside the gene matches: 15.

This chain joins TRBV11-2 and TRBJ2-7; either TRBD1 or TRBD2 may fit D (5 bases each). CDR3 length equals 15 residues. Looked up from germline, CDR1 is SGHAT and CDR2 is FQNNGV. Trimming shortened V by 1 base and J by 0 bases, and 10 bases separated the two germline ends. The CDR3 nucleotides read TGTGCCAGCAGCTTAGGCCGGGGCCGCTCCTACGAGCAGTACTTC. Translation: CASSLGRGRSYEQYF.

The chain couples TRBV2 to TRBJ2-2; a possible D gene is TRBD2 (7 bases). Germline V gene lookup returns CDR1 SNHLY and CDR2 FYNNEI. V lost 11 bases to trimming and J lost 6 bases, with 22 bases between them. There are 15 residues in the CDR3. The CDR3 loop is CALTRGRERAGELFF. CDR3 DNA: TGTGCCCTAACGAGGGGGAGGGAACGCGCCGGGGAGCTGTTTTTT.

The CDR3 is CASSHDRVTGNEKLFF. The CDR3 DNA reads TGTGCCAGCAGCCATGACAGGGTTACGGGCAATGAAAAACTGTTTTTT. V is TRBV9 and J is TRBJ1-4, with 7 positions matching TRBD1. Germline-derived CDR1 and CDR2 are SGDLS and YYNGEE. J gave up 5 bases and V 4 bases, and 11 bases lay outside the gene matches. The CDR3 loop spans 16 amino acids.

The CDR3 sequence: CASSSQLASPGKSYEQYF. The CDR3 DNA is TGTGCCAGCAGTTCCCAACTCGCTAGCCCAGGAAAGTCCTACGAGCAGTACTTC. V gene TRBV28 combines with J gene TRBJ2-7; tentatively, D is TRBD2 (5 bases). Germline V lookup: CDR1 MDHEN, CDR2 SYDVKM. V lost 4 bases and J 1 base, leaving 23 bases between the germline ends. This CDR3 has 18 residues. Full variable domain (remainder filled in from reference TRBV28 and TRBJ2-7): DVKVTQSSRYLVKRTGEKVFLECVQDMDHENMFWYRQDPGLGLRLIYFSYDVKMKEKGDIPEGYSVSREKKERFSLILESASTNQTSMYLCASSSQLASPGKSYEQYFGPGTRLTVT.

The chain joins TRBV25-1 to TRBJ2-1, with no clear D. This CDR3 comprises 16 residues. V was trimmed by 3 bases and J by 0 bases, leaving 12 bases between them. Germline-derived CDR1 and CDR2 are MGHDK and SYGVNS. The chain's CDR3 is CASSEPVESSYNEQFF. The CDR3, as DNA: TGTGCCAGCAGTGAGCCAGTAGAGAGCTCCTACAATGAGCAGTTCTTC. The whole variable domain, remainder taken from reference TRBV25-1 and TRBJ2-1, is EADIYQTPRYLVIGTGKKITLECSQTMGHDKMYWYQQDPGMELHLIHYSYGVNSTEKGDLSSESTVSRIRTEHFPLTLESARPSHTSQYLCASSEPVESSYNEQFFGPGTRLTVL.

This chain joins TRBV9 and TRBJ1-3; D call uncertain. Per the germline V gene, CDR1 is SGDLS and CDR2 is YYNGEE. The CDR3 runs to 18 residues. Trimming removed 3 bases from V and 0 bases from J, with 19 bases in between. The CDR3, as DNA: TGTGCCAGCAGCGGACACAAATACAAGCCGGTCTCTGGAAACACCATATATTTT. Translation: CASSGHKYKPVSGNTIYF.

The J gene is TRBJ1-2, the V gene TRBV7-2; TRBD1 matches at 9 bases. The V and J ends lost 5 bases and 7 bases, in that order; junction bases with no gene match: 17. In germline, CDR1 is SGHTA, CDR2 FQGNSA. The CDR3 runs to 17 residues. Here the CDR3 DNA reads TGTGCCAGCAGCCCCAGGCTTGGGGGACAGGGTGGAGGTGGCTACACCTTC. Protein product: CASSPRLGGQGGGGYTF.

The chain links TRBV19 to TRBJ1-5; D ambiguous. This CDR3 is built from 16 residues. Per germline, CDR1 LNHDA and CDR2 SQIVND (reference sequence). With 3 bases removed from V and 1 base from J, the gap between germline ends came to 13 bases. The chain's CDR3 is CASSILAGGSNQPQHF. The CDR3 DNA is TGTGCCAGTAGTATTCTGGCAGGCGGGAGCAATCAGCCCCAGCATTTT.

This clone was counted once. Written as DNA, the CDR3 is TGTGCCGTCCGGGCAGTCTCCTACGAGCAGTACTTC. It specifies CAVRAVSYEQYF. This chain uses TRBV6-5 with TRBJ2-7; D gene unclear. This CDR3 has 12 residues. V was trimmed by 11 bases and J by 0 bases, leaving 11 bases between them. Germline assignment: CDR1 MNHEY and CDR2 SVGAGI.